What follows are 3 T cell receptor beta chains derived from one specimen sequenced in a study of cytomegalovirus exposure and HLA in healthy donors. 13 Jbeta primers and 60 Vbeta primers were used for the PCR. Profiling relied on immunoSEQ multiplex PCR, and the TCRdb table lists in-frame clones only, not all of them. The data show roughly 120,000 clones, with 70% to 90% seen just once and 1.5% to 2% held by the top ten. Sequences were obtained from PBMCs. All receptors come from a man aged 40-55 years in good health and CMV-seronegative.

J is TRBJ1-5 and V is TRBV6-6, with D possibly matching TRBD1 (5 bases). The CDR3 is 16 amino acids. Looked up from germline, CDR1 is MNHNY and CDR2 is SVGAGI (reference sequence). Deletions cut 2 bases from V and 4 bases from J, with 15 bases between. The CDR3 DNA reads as TGTGCCAGCAGTTACGGAGGGGAGTTGGGAAATCAGCCCCAGCATTTT. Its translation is CASSYGGELGNQPQHF.

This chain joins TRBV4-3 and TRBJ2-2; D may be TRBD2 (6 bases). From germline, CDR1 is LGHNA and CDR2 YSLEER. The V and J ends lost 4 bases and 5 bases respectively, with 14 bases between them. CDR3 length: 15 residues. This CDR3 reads CASSRARGGTGELFF. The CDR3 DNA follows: TGCGCCAGCAGCCGGGCGCGGGGTGGGACCGGGGAGCTGTTTTTT.

CDR3 sequence reads: CASSIPRNEQFF. The CDR3 coding sequence is TGTGCCAGTAGTATTCCCCGCAATGAGCAGTTCTTC. The V gene is TRBV19, the J gene TRBJ2-1; D is ambiguous. The CDR3 consists of 12 residues. Between the trimmed V and J ends, which lost 3 bases and 6 bases, there was a span of 6 bases. Per germline, CDR1 LNHDA and CDR2 SQIVND (reference sequence).